The 11 T cell receptor beta chains in this list originate from one sample, sequenced in a study of T cell responses to AZD1222 COVID-19 vaccine. Sequencing used immunoSEQ multiplex PCR; TCRdb keeps in-frame clones, though not all of them. This sample has 90,000 to 150,000 clones; 86% occur once, and the top ten carry 2.5% to 3.5%. Here the sequenced sample was peripheral blood, taken 28 days after the second AZD1222 dose. The receptors were gathered from an adult who received the AZD1222 COVID-19 vaccine.

The V and J genes are TRBV12-3 or TRBV12-4 and TRBJ1-6; D not certain. This CDR3 spans 13 amino acids. V was pared by 6 bases and J by 7 bases, with 10 bases between. The CDR3 region has the DNA TGTGCCAGCAGAGGCGGGTGGAATTCACCCCTCCACTTT. It translates to CASRGGWNSPLHF.

The V and J genes are TRBV10-3 and TRBJ1-6; D gene ambiguous. V shed 2 bases and J shed 8 bases, with 7 bases lying between them. This CDR3 contains 13 residues. CDR1 is ENHRY, CDR2 SYGVKD, per germline. In DNA form, the CDR3 reads TGTGCCATCAGTGAGATGGAACATTCACCCCTCCACTTT. As protein: CAISEMEHSPLHF.

CDR3 region: CATLHPSGELFF. The CDR3 DNA sequence: TGTGCCACCCTACACCCCTCGGGGGAGCTGTTTTTT. This rearrangement joins TRBV12-3 or TRBV12-4 to TRBJ2-2; D uncertain. V was cut by 10 bases and J by 8 bases, with 14 bases left in between. This CDR3 contains 12 residues.

This clone was observed a handful of times. CDR3 protein: CASSLLLGFPRQENTEAFF. The DNA for the CDR3 is TGTGCCAGCAGCTTACTTTTGGGGTTCCCGAGACAGGAGAACACTGAAGCTTTCTTT. The rearrangement joins TRBV7-8 to TRBJ1-1; the D gene is possibly TRBD1 (6 bases). From germline, CDR1 is SGHVS and CDR2 FQNEAQ. Trimming pared 2 bases from V and 1 base from J, leaving 23 bases between. The CDR3 spans 19 residues.

This clone was detected ten times or more. The chain employs TRBV19 and TRBJ2-6; the D is unclear. The CDR3 is made up of 16 amino acids. Per germline, CDR1 LNHDA and CDR2 SQIVND (reference sequence). Trimming left V 8 bases short and J 0 bases short, with 14 bases between. CDR3 residues: CASGRDASSGANVLTF. CDR3 coding DNA: TGTGCCAGTGGACGTGATGCTAGCTCTGGGGCCAACGTCCTGACTTTC.

This clone is a singleton in its sample. J is TRBJ2-7 and V is TRBV20-1; D unresolved. Deletions cut 6 bases from V and 7 bases from J, with 13 bases between. This CDR3 has 11 residues. Germline V CDR1 and CDR2: DFQATT, SNEGSKA (reference sequence). The CDR3 DNA reads as TGCAGTGCGGCTTCCTCGAGGGAGCAGTACTTC. Encoded protein: CSAASSREQYF.

The chain employs TRBV10-1 and TRBJ1-6, with D unclear. Germline CDR1 and CDR2: WNHNN and SYGVQD (reference sequence). Trimming cost V 6 bases and J 9 bases, with 24 bases left between them. The CDR3 has 17 amino acids. The DNA of the CDR3 is TGCGCCAGCAGAGGACTGAATTCAATCATGCGACGTTCACCCCTCCACTTT. Translated, it gives CASRGLNSIMRRSPLHF.

V and J are TRBV5-1 and TRBJ2-1; 7 nucleotides agree with TRBD2. After removal of 6 bases from V and 6 bases from J, the junction contained 12 bases not matched to a gene. In germline, CDR1 is SGHRS, CDR2 YFSETQ. This CDR3 is built from 15 residues. Here the CDR3 reads CASIRGEGGFNEQFF. The CDR3 DNA sequence: TGCGCCAGCATTAGAGGGGAGGGAGGATTCAATGAGCAGTTCTTC.

The chain carries TRBV27 and TRBJ2-5; 7 bases are a match to TRBD1. The germline gives CDR1 MNHEY, CDR2 SMNVEV (reference sequence). This CDR3 is built from 14 residues. V was clipped by 6 bases and J by 1 base; unmatched bases: 5. CDR3 nucleotide sequence: TGTGCCAGCAGCTATTGGGACAGCCAAGAGACCCAGTACTTC. Its protein is CASSYWDSQETQYF.

This clone appeared a few times. The V gene is TRBV10-2, the J gene TRBJ2-7; either TRBD1 or TRBD2 may supply D (5 bases each). The CDR3 is made up of 15 amino acids. V was pared by 2 bases and J by 2 bases, with 13 bases between. Germline CDR1 and CDR2: WSHSY and SAAADI. The DNA for the CDR3 is TGCGCCAGCAGTGAGCCTGGGACCACTACCTACGAGCAGTACTTC. Amino acids: CASSEPGTTTYEQYF.

The rearrangement links TRBV27 to TRBJ2-2; no clear D gene. Trimming pared 3 bases from V and 0 bases from J, leaving 11 bases between. From germline, CDR1 is MNHEY and CDR2 SMNVEV (reference sequence). CDR3 length: 16 amino acids. CDR3 region: CASSFRGGSNTGELFF. The CDR3 DNA reads as TGTGCCAGCAGTTTTCGTGGCGGATCGAACACCGGGGAGCTGTTTTTT.